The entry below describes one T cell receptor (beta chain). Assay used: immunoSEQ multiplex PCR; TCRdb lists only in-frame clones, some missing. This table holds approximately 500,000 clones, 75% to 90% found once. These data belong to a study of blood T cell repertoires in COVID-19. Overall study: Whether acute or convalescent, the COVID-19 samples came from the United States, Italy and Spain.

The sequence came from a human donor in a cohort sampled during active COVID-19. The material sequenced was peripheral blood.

The CDR3: CASSQGDRYRDTQYF. The CDR3 DNA reads as TGTGCCAGCAGCCAAGGGGACAGGTACCGAGATACGCAGTATTTT. This chain uses TRBV3-1 (or the pseudogene TRBV3-2) with TRBJ2-3, with 8 bases fitting TRBD1. J lost 5 bases, V lost 1 base, and 5 bases had no gene match. There are 15 residues in the CDR3. The germline gives CDR1 LGHDT, CDR2 YNNKEL (reference sequence).